Listed below are T cell receptor beta chains from one sample, sequenced in a study of cytomegalovirus exposure and HLA in healthy donors. The protocol was immunoSEQ multiplex PCR, while the TCRdb copy is restricted to in-frame clones and leaves out a portion. The profile shows approximately 150,000 clones, about 76% of them singletons. Sequencing was performed on PBMCs. The receptors come from a male donor in good health and CMV-seropositive. Both conserved end residues are part of each CDR3. D genes are given only for firm matches. Expanded clones are given a class, and other clones once, few, many or no size at all.

TRBJ1-6	TRBV6-5	-	-	TGTGCCAGCTCCTGGGAGGCCGGCTCTAATTCACCCCTCCACTTT	CASSWEAGSNSPLHF
TRBJ2-3	TRBV9	few	-	TGTGCCAGCAGCTCAGAAGCAGATACGCAGTATTTT	CASSSEADTQYF
TRBJ2-2	TRBV7-9	once	TRBD1	TGTGCCAGCAGCTCTACAGGGGGCGCGTATACCGGGGAGCTGTTTTTT	CASSSTGGAYTGELFF
TRBJ1-1	TRBV6-1	few	TRBD1	TGTGCCAGCAGTGAATTACAGGGGAGCGTCACTGAAGCTTTCTTT	CASSELQGSVTEAFF
TRBJ1-1	TRBV5-6	once	-	TGTGCCAGCAGCTTAACCCCCGGGGGGCGCGAAGCTTTCTTT	CASSLTPGGREAFF
TRBJ2-7	TRBV11-2	-	TRBD2	TGTGCCAGCAGCCTGACTAGCGGGGGCCACTACGAGCAGTACTTC	CASSLTSGGHYEQYF
TRBJ2-2	TRBV6-6	-	-	TGTGCCAGCAACCTCCGGGAGAACACCGGGGAGCTGTTTTTT	CASNLRENTGELFF
TRBJ1-2	TRBV28	-	-	TGTGCCAGCAGTTTAGGCAGGGGCGGTGGCTACACCTTC	CASSLGRGGGYTF
TRBJ1-4	TRBV20-1	-	-	TGCAGTGCACAAGGCGGCGAAAAACTGTTTTTT	CSAQGGEKLFF
TRBJ1-1	TRBV5-4	-	-	TGTGCCAGCAGCTCCCAGGGGAACCTCAGGGGAGCTTTCTTT	CASSSQGNLRGAFF
TRBJ1-1	TRBV6-5	once	-	TGTGCCAGCACCGCAGCGACTGAAGCTTTCTTT	CASTAATEAFF
TRBJ2-5	TRBV10-3	-	-	TGTGCCATCAGTGAGTCGGCGCTCGGGGAGACCCAGTACTTC	CAISESALGETQYF
TRBJ2-7	TRBV2	once	-	TGTGCCAGCAACAGGGACCACGAGCAGTACTTC	CASNRDHEQYF
TRBJ2-5	TRBV6-5	once	TRBD1	TGTGCCAGCAGTCGCAGGGGGTGGGAGACCCAGTACTTC	CASSRRGWETQYF
TRBJ2-5	TRBV2	-	TRBD1	TGTGCCAGCAGGGGACAGGGGATCCTTGGGGGGACCCAGTACTTC	CASRGQGILGGTQYF
TRBJ2-1	TRBV5-1	-	TRBD2	TGCGCCAGCAGCTCCGCTGACAACAGCGGGGGCCGCTACCACAATGAGCAGTTCTTC	CASSSADNSGGRYHNEQFF
TRBJ2-3	TRBV5-1	-	-	TGCGCCAGCAGCGCCACCACAGGGCTCGCAGATACGCAGTATTTT	CASSATTGLADTQYF
TRBJ2-7	TRBV4-1	-	TRBD2	TGCGCCAGCAGCCAGAACCTAGCGGCGAAGAACTACGAGCAGTACTTC	CASSQNLAAKNYEQYF
TRBJ2-7	TRBV6-5	few	-	TGTGCCAGCAGTTGGGGCCTGAAGTTTGGGGAGCAGTACTTC	CASSWGLKFGEQYF
TRBJ2-7	TRBV4-3	-	-	TGCGCCAGCAGCCAAGAGTATCCAGGGGAGTCCTACGAGCAGTACTTC	CASSQEYPGESYEQYF
TRBJ2-3	TRBV5-4	-	-	TGTGCCAGCGGAAGGACAGGCACAGATACGCAGTATTTT	CASGRTGTDTQYF
TRBJ2-1	TRBV11-3	-	-	TGTGCCAGCAGCAGTAGCAAGCGCTCCTACAATGAGCAGTTCTTC	CASSSSKRSYNEQFF
TRBJ2-7	TRBV5-1	-	TRBD1	TGCGCCAGCAGCTTGAGGGGACAGAGCTACGAGCAGTACTTC	CASSLRGQSYEQYF
TRBJ2-1	TRBV4-2	once	-	TGTGCCAGCAGCCAAGCGATTGGAGCGGGCTACAATGAGCAGTTCTTC	CASSQAIGAGYNEQFF
TRBJ2-5	TRBV25-1	-	-	TGTGCCAGCAGTGAGGACAGACAAGAGACCCAGTACTTC	CASSEDRQETQYF
TRBJ1-2	TRBV5-8	-	-	TGTGCCAGCAGCTTAGCGCGCCCTGGGGGCTACACCTTC	CASSLARPGGYTF
TRBJ1-1	TRBV4-1	few	-	TGCGCCAGCAGTCTTACAGTGAACACTGAAGCTTTCTTT	CASSLTVNTEAFF
TRBJ2-7	TRBV15	-	TRBD2	TGTGCTCACTTCCGACTAGCGGGTAATGCGGACGAGCAGTACTTC	CAHFRLAGNADEQYF
TRBJ2-4	TRBV30	-	TRBD2	TGTGCCTGGACCGGGGAGGGGACCGGGCTCACGAACATTCAGTACTTC	CAWTGEGTGLTNIQYF
TRBJ1-4	TRBV4-1	few	-	TGCGCCAGCAGCCAGAGGCAGGGTGGTGAAAAACTGTTTTTT	CASSQRQGGEKLFF
TRBJ2-6	TRBV7-9	-	TRBD1	TGTGCCAGCAGCTCAACGACAGGGGCTGGGGCCAACGTCCTGACTTTC	CASSSTTGAGANVLTF
TRBJ2-1	TRBV30	-	-	TGTGCCTGGAGAGGGGACTTCTCTGCTGAAGGGCAGTTCTTC	CAWRGDFSAEGQFF
TRBJ1-1	TRBV6-5	-	-	TGTGCCATTAGGAGGGGCGCCTCCACTGAAGCTTTCTTT	CAIRRGASTEAFF
TRBJ1-6	TRBV10-3	-	TRBD1	TGTGCCATCAGACTGGACAGGGCGGCACCCCTCCACTTT	CAIRLDRAAPLHF
TRBJ1-2	TRBV6-1	-	TRBD1	TGTGCCAGCAGTGAAATTGGGACAGGGGGTGGCTACACCTTC	CASSEIGTGGGYTF
TRBJ2-3	TRBV6-4	few	-	TGTGCCAGCAGTGCGGGGGGCACAGATACGCAGTATTTT	CASSAGGTDTQYF
TRBJ1-1	TRBV19	-	-	TGTGCCAGTAGTAAGGAGGGGCAGGTCGCGGGCACTGAAGCTTTCTTT	CASSKEGQVAGTEAFF
TRBJ2-7	TRBV11-2	-	-	TGTGCCAGCAGCTCCCCGGGACAACCCTACGAGCAGTACTTC	CASSSPGQPYEQYF
TRBJ1-4	TRBV18	-	-	TGTGCCAGCTCACTAATAGAGGGTAATGAAAAACTGTTTTTT	CASSLIEGNEKLFF
TRBJ2-7	TRBV2	few	TRBD2	TGTGCCGCTACGCCGTGGAGGGAGGGACGAGGAACCTACGAGCAGTACTTC	CAATPWREGRGTYEQYF
TRBJ2-1	TRBV11-3	once	TRBD2	TGTGCCAGCAGCCAAGGGACTAGCGGGGGTAACAATGAGCAGTTCTTC	CASSQGTSGGNNEQFF
TRBJ1-4	TRBV2	-	TRBD1	TGTGCCAGCAGTGAAGCGTCCGGGACAGTTTGGAAACTGTTTTTT	CASSEASGTVWKLFF
TRBJ2-3	TRBV2	few	TRBD1	TGTGCCAGCACCCCGACAGGGGCGCTCCGGGGTACGCAGTATTTT	CASTPTGALRGTQYF
TRBJ1-5	TRBV7-8	-	TRBD1	TGTGCCAGCAGCTTAGGTGACAGGGGCGGCAATCAGCCCCAGCATTTT	CASSLGDRGGNQPQHF
TRBJ1-2	TRBV25-1	-	-	TGTGCCAGCAGTGGTGACATTAACTATGGCTACACCTTC	CASSGDINYGYTF